The rows below give T cell receptor beta chains drawn from one sample of a study of metastatic and nonmetastatic thyroid tumors. Via MiXCR, TCRdb re-called the PCR reads. This table has 25,000 to 30,000 clones, roughly 4% appearing once. Sequenced sample: blood. The receptors here all came from a male donor with papillary thyroid cancer or a benign thyroid nodule (not recorded which). Some clones in this sample may be carry-over from other donors' samples. Both conserved end residues are part of each CDR3. Fields, in order: D gene, J gene, V gene, clone size, CDR3 DNA, CDR3 protein. The D gene is left open where the match is weak. Clone size is shown for a subset of rows, as once, few, many or a class of expanded clone.

d_gene: TRBD1
j_gene: TRBJ2-2
v_gene: TRBV20-1
abundance: medium-sized
CDR3nt: TGCAGTGCTAGAGATGGAAGGACAGGGGGCACCGGGGAGCTGTTTTTT
CDR3aa: CSARDGRTGGTGELFF

d_gene: NA
j_gene: TRBJ2-3
v_gene: TRBV6-1
abundance: NA
CDR3nt: TGTGCCAGCAGTGAAGGGGCAGACACCGATACGCAGTATTTT
CDR3aa: CASSEGADTDTQYF

d_gene: TRBD2
j_gene: TRBJ2-3
v_gene: TRBV5-1
abundance: many
CDR3nt: TGCGCCAGCAGCTTGGGGGGACTAGCGGGTACAGATACGCAGTATTTT
CDR3aa: CASSLGGLAGTDTQYF

d_gene: NA
j_gene: TRBJ1-6
v_gene: TRBV19
abundance: NA
CDR3nt: TGTGCCAGTAGCCCTAGAAGCTCCTATAATTCACCCCTCCACTTT
CDR3aa: CASSPRSSYNSPLHF

d_gene: TRBD2
j_gene: TRBJ2-3
v_gene: TRBV28
abundance: medium-sized
CDR3nt: TGTGCCAGCAGCTCAACTCCTAGCGGAGATACGCAGTATTTT
CDR3aa: CASSSTPSGDTQYF

d_gene: NA
j_gene: TRBJ2-7
v_gene: TRBV6-1
abundance: few
CDR3nt: TGTGCCAGTAGTTGGTCGGTCTACGAGCAGTACTTC
CDR3aa: CASSWSVYEQYF

d_gene: NA
j_gene: TRBJ2-1
v_gene: TRBV13
abundance: few
CDR3nt: TGTGCCAGCAGCCCGGGGACTTACAATGAGCAGTTCTTC
CDR3aa: CASSPGTYNEQFF

d_gene: TRBD1
j_gene: TRBJ1-1
v_gene: TRBV28
abundance: NA
CDR3nt: TGTGCCAGCAGTTTGGGACAGGTGCAGGTTGCAGCTTTCTTT
CDR3aa: CASSLGQVQVAAFF

d_gene: NA
j_gene: TRBJ1-6
v_gene: TRBV20-1
abundance: few
CDR3nt: TGCAGTGCTAGAGAGACAGGAATAAATTCACCCCTCCACTTT
CDR3aa: CSARETGINSPLHF

d_gene: NA
j_gene: TRBJ2-3
v_gene: TRBV19
abundance: few
CDR3nt: TGTGCCAGTAGTATAGTAGATACGCAGTATTTT
CDR3aa: CASSIVDTQYF

d_gene: NA
j_gene: TRBJ2-6
v_gene: TRBV2
abundance: NA
CDR3nt: TGTGCCAGCAGTTCGTCGTCTGGGGCCAACGTCCTGACTTTC
CDR3aa: CASSSSSGANVLTF

d_gene: TRBD2
j_gene: TRBJ2-2
v_gene: TRBV6-2/TRBV6-3
abundance: medium-sized
CDR3nt: TGTGCCAGCAGACGGACTAGCGGAGCGAACACCGGGGAGCTGTTTTTT
CDR3aa: CASRRTSGANTGELFF

d_gene: NA
j_gene: TRBJ1-2
v_gene: TRBV10-3
abundance: NA
CDR3nt: TGTGCCATCAGCGTCTCAGGGAATGGCTACACCTTC
CDR3aa: CAISVSGNGYTF

d_gene: TRBD1
j_gene: TRBJ2-7
v_gene: TRBV6-2/TRBV6-3
abundance: NA
CDR3nt: TGTGCCAGCAGTTACTTTCTTCGCCGGACAGGGAGCTACGAGCAGTACTTC
CDR3aa: CASSYFLRRTGSYEQYF

d_gene: TRBD1
j_gene: TRBJ2-5
v_gene: TRBV6-2/TRBV6-3
abundance: NA
CDR3nt: TGTGCCAGCAGTAGCGCGACAGGGGGTTATGAGACCCAGTACTTC
CDR3aa: CASSSATGGYETQYF

d_gene: TRBD1
j_gene: TRBJ2-2
v_gene: TRBV12-3/TRBV12-4
abundance: few
CDR3nt: TGTGCCAGCAGTTTCAGGGGGCACACCGGGGAGCTGTTTTTT
CDR3aa: CASSFRGHTGELFF

d_gene: NA
j_gene: TRBJ2-7
v_gene: TRBV27
abundance: many
CDR3nt: TGTGCCAGCAGATCCGGACAGAACCCGGCCTACGAGCAGTACTTC
CDR3aa: CASRSGQNPAYEQYF

d_gene: NA
j_gene: TRBJ2-5
v_gene: TRBV14
abundance: many
CDR3nt: TGTGCCAGCAGCTTGGACTTCGGGTCTCCGGGGACCCAGTACTTC
CDR3aa: CASSLDFGSPGTQYF

d_gene: TRBD1
j_gene: TRBJ1-4
v_gene: TRBV7-9
abundance: many
CDR3nt: TGTGCCAGCAGCCTGACAGGGGGTCGTGAAAAACTGTTTTTT
CDR3aa: CASSLTGGREKLFF

d_gene: TRBD1
j_gene: TRBJ2-4
v_gene: TRBV28
abundance: many
CDR3nt: TGTGCCAGCAGTTTATTGGGACAGGGGTTGACCAAAAACATTCAGTACTTC
CDR3aa: CASSLLGQGLTKNIQYF

d_gene: TRBD2
j_gene: TRBJ2-7
v_gene: TRBV7-2
abundance: few
CDR3nt: TGTGCCAGCAGCTTAGGACTAGCGGCGCTAGGCCGCGAGCAGTACTTC
CDR3aa: CASSLGLAALGREQYF

d_gene: NA
j_gene: TRBJ2-7
v_gene: TRBV28
abundance: medium-sized
CDR3nt: TGTGCCAGCAGTTTCGGCAGGGGCGAGCAGTACTTC
CDR3aa: CASSFGRGEQYF

d_gene: NA
j_gene: TRBJ1-2
v_gene: TRBV5-1
abundance: many
CDR3nt: TGCGCCAGCAGCCAGACAGCTAACTATGGCTACACCTTC
CDR3aa: CASSQTANYGYTF

d_gene: NA
j_gene: TRBJ1-6
v_gene: TRBV6-2/TRBV6-3
abundance: NA
CDR3nt: TGTGCCAGCAGTTATAGCCAGGCAGGATCACCCCTCCACTTT
CDR3aa: CASSYSQAGSPLHF

d_gene: NA
j_gene: TRBJ2-7
v_gene: TRBV28
abundance: medium-sized
CDR3nt: TGTGCCAGTGCGCCGGGGCGCAGGCCCTACGAGCAGTACTTC
CDR3aa: CASAPGRRPYEQYF

d_gene: TRBD1
j_gene: TRBJ1-1
v_gene: TRBV28
abundance: medium-sized
CDR3nt: TGTGCCAGCAGTTTGACAGGGGGCGGGTACACTGAAGCTTTCTTT
CDR3aa: CASSLTGGGYTEAFF

d_gene: TRBD1
j_gene: TRBJ1-1
v_gene: TRBV20-1
abundance: many
CDR3nt: TGCAGTGCCCACAGGGGGGGGGTCACTGAAGCTTTCTTT
CDR3aa: CSAHRGGVTEAFF

d_gene: NA
j_gene: TRBJ2-1
v_gene: TRBV6-2/TRBV6-3
abundance: medium-sized
CDR3nt: TGTGCCAGCTCAGTAGCGGAAAACAATGAGCAGTTCTTC
CDR3aa: CASSVAENNEQFF

d_gene: NA
j_gene: TRBJ1-2
v_gene: TRBV11-3
abundance: NA
CDR3nt: TGTGCCAGCAGCTTAGGTCTGAACTATGGCTACACCTTC
CDR3aa: CASSLGLNYGYTF

d_gene: TRBD2
j_gene: TRBJ2-7
v_gene: TRBV5-1
abundance: few
CDR3nt: TGCGCCAGCAGCTGGACCGGGACTAGCAACGAGCAGTACTTC
CDR3aa: CASSWTGTSNEQYF

d_gene: NA
j_gene: TRBJ2-7
v_gene: TRBV20-1
abundance: few
CDR3nt: TGCAGTGCTAGATTTCAGGGTACGGGCGAGCAGTACTTC
CDR3aa: CSARFQGTGEQYF

d_gene: TRBD2
j_gene: TRBJ2-3
v_gene: TRBV15
abundance: NA
CDR3nt: TGTGCCACCAGCGAATGGACTAGTATCCCAGATACGCAGTATTTT
CDR3aa: CATSEWTSIPDTQYF

d_gene: NA
j_gene: TRBJ1-2
v_gene: TRBV9
abundance: many
CDR3nt: TGTGCCAGCACCTCCGGGACGGATTATGGCTACACCTTC
CDR3aa: CASTSGTDYGYTF

d_gene: NA
j_gene: TRBJ1-1
v_gene: TRBV2
abundance: few
CDR3nt: TGTGCCAGCAGTGAATGGGGGAACACTGAAGCTTTCTTT
CDR3aa: CASSEWGNTEAFF

d_gene: TRBD2
j_gene: TRBJ2-7
v_gene: TRBV27
abundance: NA
CDR3nt: TGTGCCAGCAGTTCCCGACTAGCGCAAGATTCGGAGCAGTACTTC
CDR3aa: CASSSRLAQDSEQYF

d_gene: NA
j_gene: TRBJ2-1
v_gene: TRBV27
abundance: medium-sized
CDR3nt: TGTGCCAGCAGTTTCAGGCGAGGTTCCCCCAATGAGCAGTTCTTC
CDR3aa: CASSFRRGSPNEQFF

d_gene: NA
j_gene: TRBJ1-5
v_gene: TRBV15
abundance: few
CDR3nt: TGTGCCACCAGCAGAGCACAGCAGCCCCAGCATTTT
CDR3aa: CATSRAQQPQHF

d_gene: NA
j_gene: TRBJ1-4
v_gene: TRBV2
abundance: many
CDR3nt: TGTGCCAGCAGTGGGGGGGCGGCTCGTGAAAAACTGTTTTTT
CDR3aa: CASSGGAAREKLFF

d_gene: NA
j_gene: TRBJ1-5
v_gene: TRBV15
abundance: few
CDR3nt: TGTGCCACCATAGATCCGTTACATCAGCCCCAGCATTTT
CDR3aa: CATIDPLHQPQHF

d_gene: NA
j_gene: TRBJ2-6
v_gene: TRBV10-3
abundance: many
CDR3nt: TGTGCCATCAGTGAGTCGGGGGGCTCTGGGGCCAACGTCCTGACTTTC
CDR3aa: CAISESGGSGANVLTF

d_gene: NA
j_gene: TRBJ2-5
v_gene: TRBV30
abundance: many
CDR3nt: TGTGCCTGGAGTGTTGGGCGGTCAGAGACCCAGTACTTC
CDR3aa: CAWSVGRSETQYF

d_gene: TRBD2
j_gene: TRBJ2-1
v_gene: TRBV12-3/TRBV12-4
abundance: few
CDR3nt: TGTGCCAGCAGTCGGACTAGCGGGGGCAATGAGCAGTTCTTC
CDR3aa: CASSRTSGGNEQFF

d_gene: TRBD1
j_gene: TRBJ1-2
v_gene: TRBV6-4
abundance: few
CDR3nt: TGTGCCAGCAACCCGGGACAGGGGTATGGCTACACCTTC
CDR3aa: CASNPGQGYGYTF

d_gene: NA
j_gene: TRBJ2-2
v_gene: TRBV5-5
abundance: many
CDR3nt: TGTGCCAGCAGCACAACCGACAGCTACACCGGGGAGCTGTTTTTT
CDR3aa: CASSTTDSYTGELFF

d_gene: NA
j_gene: TRBJ2-6
v_gene: TRBV7-3
abundance: NA
CDR3nt: TGTGCCAGCAGCTTAGGCAGGGCTGGGGCCAACGTCCTGACTTTC
CDR3aa: CASSLGRAGANVLTF

d_gene: NA
j_gene: TRBJ1-4
v_gene: TRBV28
abundance: NA
CDR3nt: TGTGCCACCCTGAGGGGGAACGGGGGAGATGAAAAACTGTTTTTT
CDR3aa: CATLRGNGGDEKLFF

d_gene: NA
j_gene: TRBJ2-7
v_gene: TRBV14
abundance: many
CDR3nt: TGTGCCAGCAGCGAGGGCTACGAGCAGTACTTC
CDR3aa: CASSEGYEQYF

d_gene: NA
j_gene: TRBJ2-1
v_gene: TRBV28
abundance: medium-sized
CDR3nt: TGTGCCAGCACTCCCCCCCAAAACAGCAATGAGCAGTTCTTC
CDR3aa: CASTPPQNSNEQFF

d_gene: NA
j_gene: TRBJ2-7
v_gene: TRBV4-3
abundance: many
CDR3nt: TGCGCCAGCAGCCTTTTCGGGGGCGACGAGCAGTACTTC
CDR3aa: CASSLFGGDEQYF

d_gene: TRBD1
j_gene: TRBJ1-4
v_gene: TRBV4-1
abundance: NA
CDR3nt: TGCGCCAGCAGCCAAGCGAGGACAGGGAATAATGAAAAACTGTTTTTT
CDR3aa: CASSQARTGNNEKLFF

d_gene: NA
j_gene: TRBJ2-6
v_gene: TRBV20-1
abundance: many
CDR3nt: TGCAGTGCTAGGGACAACTCTGGGGCCAACGTCCTGACTTTC
CDR3aa: CSARDNSGANVLTF

d_gene: TRBD1
j_gene: TRBJ1-2
v_gene: TRBV6-1
abundance: NA
CDR3nt: TGTGCCAGCAGTGCGGGACAGGGCTATGGCTACACCTTC
CDR3aa: CASSAGQGYGYTF

d_gene: TRBD1
j_gene: TRBJ2-5
v_gene: TRBV19
abundance: few
CDR3nt: TGTGCCAGTAGTGCGACAGGGTCGACGGAGACCCAGTACTTC
CDR3aa: CASSATGSTETQYF

d_gene: NA
j_gene: TRBJ2-1
v_gene: TRBV6-1
abundance: medium-sized
CDR3nt: TGTGCCAGCAGTGATCCCCCAAAAGGAAAGAATGAGCAGTTCTTC
CDR3aa: CASSDPPKGKNEQFF

d_gene: NA
j_gene: TRBJ2-5
v_gene: TRBV5-1
abundance: many
CDR3nt: TGCGCCAGCAGCTCAGGGGAGGAGACCCAGTACTTC
CDR3aa: CASSSGEETQYF

d_gene: TRBD2
j_gene: TRBJ2-7
v_gene: TRBV6-1
abundance: medium-sized
CDR3nt: TGTGCCAGCAGTGAAGAAACTAGCGGGTCCTACGAGCAGTACTTC
CDR3aa: CASSEETSGSYEQYF

d_gene: NA
j_gene: TRBJ2-7
v_gene: TRBV6-1
abundance: NA
CDR3nt: TGTGCCAGCACAGGGGTATCCGAGCAGTACTTC
CDR3aa: CASTGVSEQYF

d_gene: NA
j_gene: TRBJ2-7
v_gene: TRBV5-1
abundance: NA
CDR3nt: TGCGCCAGCAGCCCGATAGCGGAGACCTACGAGCAGTACTTC
CDR3aa: CASSPIAETYEQYF